The rows below give T cell receptor beta chains drawn from one sample of a study of T cells in Graves' hyperthyroidism and ophthalmopathy. Using its own MiXCR run on the multiplex PCR reads, TCRdb lists one record per CDR3 protein. Among 300,000 or so distinct CDR3 sequences listed, 16% were seen once. The sample comprised blood. The receptors were sampled from a man under 40 with Graves' hyperthyroidism. Each CDR3 is given with its conserved first and last residue. Fields, in order: D gene, J gene, clone size, V gene, CDR3 protein, CDR3 DNA. D genes are given only for firm matches. Only part of the rows carry a size: once, few, many, or a class if the clone is expanded.

D: -; J: TRBJ2-7; size: few; V: TRBV11-2; CDR3: CASSQLEVGEQYF; DNA: TGTGCCAGCAGCCAACTAGAGGTGGGTGAGCAGTACTTC
D: TRBD2; J: TRBJ2-5; size: -; V: TRBV20-1; CDR3: CSAPPAGKETQYF; DNA: TGCAGTGCCCCCCCAGCGGGAAAGGAGACCCAGTACTTC
D: -; J: TRBJ2-1; size: many; V: TRBV2; CDR3: CASSERRAGEQFF; DNA: TGTGCCAGCAGTGAAAGGCGAGCGGGTGAGCAGTTCTTC
D: -; J: TRBJ1-2; size: many; V: TRBV2; CDR3: CASSVFYGYTF; DNA: TGTGCCAGCAGTGTTTTTTATGGCTACACCTTC
D: -; J: TRBJ1-5; size: -; V: TRBV19; CDR3: CASSIDGSSNQPQHF; DNA: TGTGCCAGTAGTATAGATGGGAGTTCCAATCAGCCCCAGCATTTT
D: -; J: TRBJ1-3; size: -; V: TRBV6-1; CDR3: CASIPASSGNTIYF; DNA: TGTGCCAGCATCCCCGCGAGCTCTGGAAACACCATATATTTT
D: TRBD1; J: TRBJ2-3; size: many; V: TRBV6-1; CDR3: CASSEAQGADTQYF; DNA: TGTGCCAGCAGTGAAGCGCAGGGGGCAGATACGCAGTATTTT
D: TRBD2; J: TRBJ2-3; size: many; V: TRBV7-9; CDR3: CASGLAGGPDTQYF; DNA: TGTGCCAGCGGGCTAGCGGGAGGGCCGGATACGCAGTATTTT
D: TRBD2; J: TRBJ2-7; size: -; V: TRBV4-2; CDR3: CASSHTSGRPYEQYF; DNA: TGTGCCAGCAGCCATACTAGCGGCAGGCCGTACGAGCAGTACTTC
D: TRBD1; J: TRBJ1-3; size: many; V: TRBV3-1; CDR3: CASSPRTGGNTIYF; DNA: TGTGCCAGCAGCCCAAGGACAGGGGGAAACACCATATATTTT
D: -; J: TRBJ2-7; size: many; V: TRBV28; CDR3: CASRLRTAGFGEQYF; DNA: TGTGCCAGCAGACTCCGCACGGCGGGCTTTGGCGAGCAGTACTTC
D: -; J: TRBJ2-7; size: -; V: TRBV4-1; CDR3: CASTPTAGPLPRVAQYF; DNA: TGCGCCAGCACCCCTACGGCCGGACCCCTTCCACGCGTTGCGCAGTACTTC
D: TRBD2; J: TRBJ2-7; size: few; V: TRBV6-1; CDR3: CASSLGRTSTSGSRF; DNA: TGTGCCAGCAGTCTGGGCAGAACCTCGACTAGCGGGAGCAGATTC
D: -; J: TRBJ2-7; size: few; V: TRBV12-5; CDR3: CASGLEYGASHSYEQYF; DNA: TGTGCTAGTGGTTTGGAATACGGAGCTTCTCACTCCTACGAGCAGTACTTC
D: -; J: TRBJ2-3; size: many; V: TRBV30; CDR3: CAWSDGQLTDTQYF; DNA: TGTGCCTGGAGCGATGGACAGCTCACAGATACGCAGTATTTT
D: TRBD1; J: TRBJ1-2; size: -; V: TRBV15; CDR3: CATSKSPTGGDYGYTF; DNA: TGTGCCACCAGCAAATCCCCGACAGGGGGTGACTATGGCTACACCTTC
D: -; J: TRBJ2-1; size: few; V: TRBV14; CDR3: CASSQNWGRNEQFF; DNA: TGCGCCAGCAGCCAAAATTGGGGAAGGAATGAGCAGTTCTTC
D: TRBD1; J: TRBJ2-1; size: many; V: TRBV7-9; CDR3: CASSLGQGRDNEQFF; DNA: TGTGCCAGCAGCTTGGGACAGGGAAGGGACAATGAGCAGTTCTTC
D: TRBD2; J: TRBJ2-2; size: few; V: TRBV11-2; CDR3: CASSPGTSGRGPGELFF; DNA: TGTGCCAGCAGCCCCGGGACTAGCGGGAGAGGCCCCGGGGAGCTGTTTTTT
D: TRBD2; J: TRBJ2-7; size: many; V: TRBV6-1; CDR3: CASTPSGRGEQYF; DNA: TGTGCCAGCACCCCTAGCGGGAGGGGCGAGCAGTACTTC
D: -; J: TRBJ2-5; size: -; V: TRBV20-1; CDR3: CSARGGIVETQYF; DNA: TGCAGTGCTAGAGGGGGTATAGTAGAGACCCAGTACTTC
D: TRBD2; J: TRBJ2-1; size: many; V: TRBV12-3/TRBV12-4; CDR3: CASRLREDPGDEQFF; DNA: TGTGCCAGCAGGCTTCGGGAGGACCCGGGCGATGAGCAGTTCTTC
D: -; J: TRBJ1-1; size: -; V: TRBV6-1; CDR3: CASRKGQNEAFF; DNA: TGTGCCAGCAGAAAAGGACAGAATGAAGCTTTCTTT
D: -; J: TRBJ1-2; size: many; V: TRBV6-5; CDR3: CASSYGVSGVSNYGYTF; DNA: TGTGCCAGCAGTTACGGGGTCTCCGGAGTATCTAACTATGGCTACACCTTC
D: TRBD1; J: TRBJ2-3; size: -; V: TRBV6-2/TRBV6-3; CDR3: CASSSGQDTDTQYF; DNA: TGTGCCAGCAGTTCGGGACAGGACACAGATACGCAGTATTTT
D: TRBD1; J: TRBJ1-1; size: many; V: TRBV20-1; CDR3: CSATTGGGTEAFF; DNA: TGCAGTGCTACAACAGGGGGAGGTACTGAAGCTTTCTTT
D: -; J: TRBJ1-5; size: many; V: TRBV5-1; CDR3: CASSLTFPAGNQPQHF; DNA: TGCGCCAGCAGCTTAACGTTCCCGGCGGGCAATCAGCCCCAGCATTTT
D: TRBD2; J: TRBJ2-4; size: many; V: TRBV6-2/TRBV6-3; CDR3: CASSSRLAGETKNIQYF; DNA: TGTGCCAGCAGTTCTCGACTAGCGGGAGAAACCAAAAACATTCAGTACTTC
D: -; J: TRBJ1-1; size: many; V: TRBV18; CDR3: CASSPRQANTEAFF; DNA: TGTGCCAGCTCACCACGACAGGCAAACACTGAAGCTTTCTTT
D: TRBD1; J: TRBJ1-1; size: -; V: TRBV6-2/TRBV6-3; CDR3: CGSSYLHSTGRTEAFF; DNA: TGTGGCAGCAGTTACTTACATTCGACAGGGAGAACTGAAGCTTTCTTT
D: TRBD2; J: TRBJ2-7; size: many; V: TRBV5-1; CDR3: CASSVSGTSGYEQYF; DNA: TGCGCCAGCAGCGTTTCCGGGACTAGCGGCTACGAGCAGTACTTC
D: -; J: TRBJ1-5; size: many; V: TRBV6-6; CDR3: CASSYRGGQPQHF; DNA: TGTGCCAGCAGTTACAGGGGAGGCCAGCCCCAGCATTTT
D: TRBD1; J: TRBJ2-5; size: many; V: TRBV5-1; CDR3: CASSSRQGGQETQYF; DNA: TGCGCCAGCAGCTCCAGACAGGGCGGCCAAGAGACCCAGTACTTC
D: -; J: TRBJ1-2; size: few; V: TRBV5-4; CDR3: CASGSGTNYGYTF; DNA: TGTGCCAGCGGCAGCGGCACTAACTATGGCTACACCTTC
D: -; J: TRBJ2-7; size: many; V: TRBV20-1; CDR3: CSASRRVDEQYF; DNA: TGCAGTGCTAGTCGCAGGGTAGACGAGCAGTACTTC
D: -; J: TRBJ2-1; size: many; V: TRBV14; CDR3: CASSHHREGGDNEQFF; DNA: TGTGCCAGCAGCCATCACAGGGAAGGGGGGGACAATGAGCAGTTCTTC
D: -; J: TRBJ1-2; size: many; V: TRBV11-2; CDR3: CASSLGQGSPTF; DNA: TGTGCCAGCAGCTTAGGCCAGGGCTCCCCCACCTTC
D: TRBD2; J: TRBJ2-1; size: many; V: TRBV3-1; CDR3: CASSQLAGTYNEQFF; DNA: TGTGCCAGCAGCCAACTAGCGGGGACCTACAATGAGCAGTTCTTC
D: TRBD1; J: TRBJ2-7; size: -; V: TRBV28; CDR3: CASSFGDRDHEQYF; DNA: TGTGCCAGCAGTTTCGGGGACAGGGACCACGAGCAGTACTTC
D: -; J: TRBJ1-1; size: many; V: TRBV7-9; CDR3: CASRAFMNTEAFF; DNA: TGTGCCAGCAGGGCGTTCATGAACACTGAAGCTTTCTTT
D: -; J: TRBJ1-2; size: many; V: TRBV5-5; CDR3: CASSRERGSPGYTF; DNA: TGTGCCAGCAGCCGTGAGAGGGGGAGTCCTGGCTACACCTTC
D: -; J: TRBJ2-5; size: many; V: TRBV6-1; CDR3: CASSRGPGETQYF; DNA: TGTGCCAGCAGCCGGGGCCCAGGGGAGACCCAGTACTTC
D: -; J: TRBJ2-1; size: many; V: TRBV30; CDR3: CAWGGASDEQFF; DNA: TGTGCCTGGGGAGGTGCTAGCGATGAGCAGTTCTTC
D: -; J: TRBJ1-1; size: many; V: TRBV10-3; CDR3: CAISDSATEAFF; DNA: TGTGCCATCAGTGACTCCGCCACTGAAGCTTTCTTT
D: -; J: TRBJ2-2; size: many; V: TRBV11-2; CDR3: CASSLGQTHGELFF; DNA: TGTGCCAGCAGCTTAGGACAGACCCACGGGGAGCTGTTTTTT
D: -; J: TRBJ2-1; size: few; V: TRBV7-9; CDR3: CASSPDRVSYNEQFF; DNA: TGTGCCAGCAGCCCGGACCGGGTCTCCTACAATGAGCAGTTCTTC
D: TRBD2; J: TRBJ2-1; size: -; V: TRBV11-2; CDR3: CASSHGGGFGYNEQFF; DNA: TGCGCCAGCAGCCACGGGGGGGGATTTGGATACAATGAGCAGTTCTTC
D: -; J: TRBJ1-2; size: many; V: TRBV20-1; CDR3: CSARDRGVYGYTF; DNA: TGCAGTGCTAGAGATCGTGGGGTTTATGGCTACACCTTC